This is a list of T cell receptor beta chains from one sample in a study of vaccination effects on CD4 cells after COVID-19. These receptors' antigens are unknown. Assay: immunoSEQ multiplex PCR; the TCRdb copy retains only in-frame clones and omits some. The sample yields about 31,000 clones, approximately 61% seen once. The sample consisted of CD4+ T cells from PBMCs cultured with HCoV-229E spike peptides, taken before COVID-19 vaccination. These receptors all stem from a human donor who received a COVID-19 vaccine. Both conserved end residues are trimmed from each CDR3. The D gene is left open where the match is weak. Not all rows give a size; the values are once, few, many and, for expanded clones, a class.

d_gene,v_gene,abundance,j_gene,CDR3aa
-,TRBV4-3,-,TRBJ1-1,ASSQVRSTEAF
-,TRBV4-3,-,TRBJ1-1,ASSQRERNTEAF
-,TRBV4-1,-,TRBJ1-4,ASRMVNEKLF
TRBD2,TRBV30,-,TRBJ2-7,AWSVRTSGSRAYEQY
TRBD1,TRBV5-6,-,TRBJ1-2,ASSLGPDREDYGYT
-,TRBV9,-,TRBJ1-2,ASSVGADGPYGYT
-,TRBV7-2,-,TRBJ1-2,ASSPQANYGYT
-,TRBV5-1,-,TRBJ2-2,ASSGRFDSANTGELF
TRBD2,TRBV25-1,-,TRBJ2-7,ASSEVAGGYEQY
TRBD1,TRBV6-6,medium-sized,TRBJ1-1,ASSYGTGTEAF
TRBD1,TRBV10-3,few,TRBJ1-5,AISGQGGGNQPQH
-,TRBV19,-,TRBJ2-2,ASRKVTGELF
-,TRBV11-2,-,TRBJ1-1,ASSLELRPVNTEAF
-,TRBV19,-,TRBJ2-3,ASSFQTASTDTQY
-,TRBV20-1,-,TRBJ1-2,SATGNYGYT
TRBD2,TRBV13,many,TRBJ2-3,ASSPWLAGGPDTQY
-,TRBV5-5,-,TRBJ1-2,ASRFGVNARYGYT
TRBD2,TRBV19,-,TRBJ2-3,ASSAGGLPGTDTQY
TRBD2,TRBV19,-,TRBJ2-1,ASSITLAGGSYNEQF
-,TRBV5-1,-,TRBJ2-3,ASSPQDGDTQY
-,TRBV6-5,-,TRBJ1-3,ASSPRRISGNTIY
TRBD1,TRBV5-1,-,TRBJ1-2,ASSSGTGGGYGYT
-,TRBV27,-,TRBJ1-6,ASSRNRRGSPLH
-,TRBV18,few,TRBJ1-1,ASSLQGNTEAF
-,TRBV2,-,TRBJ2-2,ASSATYTGELF
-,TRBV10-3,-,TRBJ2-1,ASTPQRENEQF
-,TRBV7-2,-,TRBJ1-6,ASSLNSPLH
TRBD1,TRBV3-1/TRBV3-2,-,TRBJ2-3,ASSPRDRGTRDTQY
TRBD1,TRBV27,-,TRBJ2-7,ASSKPGQGAFSYEQY
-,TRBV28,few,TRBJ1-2,ASSLGTTNYGYT
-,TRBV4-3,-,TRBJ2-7,ASSQAFGATYEQY
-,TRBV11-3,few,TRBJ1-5,ASSSLLQWKSQPQH
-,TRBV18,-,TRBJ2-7,ASSPSTGNYEQY
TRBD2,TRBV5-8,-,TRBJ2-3,ASSHSGRADTQY
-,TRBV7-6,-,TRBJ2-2,ASSLAGGRVGELF
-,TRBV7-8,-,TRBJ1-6,ASSTETGNNSPLH
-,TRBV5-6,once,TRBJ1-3,ASSLGGFSGNTIY
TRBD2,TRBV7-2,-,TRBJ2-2,ASSFERRGGSGELF
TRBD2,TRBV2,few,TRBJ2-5,ASTPRASGRQETQY
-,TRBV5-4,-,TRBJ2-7,ASSLEQGYEQY
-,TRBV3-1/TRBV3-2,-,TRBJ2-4,ASSHRPSPLAKNIQY
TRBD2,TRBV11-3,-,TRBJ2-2,ASSLGGTGELF
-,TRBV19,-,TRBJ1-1,ASSLRTAGTEAF
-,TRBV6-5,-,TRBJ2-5,ASRETGETQY
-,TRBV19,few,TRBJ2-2,ASSILVGELF
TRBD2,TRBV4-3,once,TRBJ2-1,ASSQDLPSGGLF
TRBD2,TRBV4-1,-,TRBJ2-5,ASSQGTSGILETQY
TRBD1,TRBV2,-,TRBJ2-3,ASGTGTTDTQY
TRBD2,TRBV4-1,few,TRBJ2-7,ASSQLEEWDYLPEQY
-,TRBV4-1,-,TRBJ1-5,ASSPLVFARKDQPQH
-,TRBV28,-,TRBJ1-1,ASSQAGTEAF
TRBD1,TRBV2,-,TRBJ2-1,ASLPGQGPSEQF